Given below is one T cell receptor (beta chain) in context. The V gene's germline CDR1 is SGHTA and CDR2 FQGTGA. The V and J ends lost 5 bases and 4 bases respectively, with 12 bases between them. The CDR3 has 14 amino acids. The data were obtained in a study of CD8+ T cells in alopecia areata. Study-wide background: In an open-label trial, patients got 5 to 10 mg tofacitinib twice daily. Dosing spanned 6 to 18 months on tofacitinib, then 6 months off drug.

Collection of lesional scalp punch biopsies and peripheral blood was performed in alopecia areata patients. Once RNA had been extracted, it was reverse transcribed into cDNA to act as the sequencing template. Method: immunoSEQ multiplex PCR; TCRdb's copy keeps in-frame clones and lacks some. The sample yields about 180,000 clones, roughly 65% seen once. The sequence came from a human donor with alopecia areata. The chain is built from TRBV7-3 and TRBJ2-1, with D perhaps TRBD1 (5 bases). Here the sequenced sample was CD4+ T cells sorted from blood, taken at week 0. CDR3 sequence (DNA): TGTGCCAGCAGCCCGTATGACAGTTACAATGAGCAGTTCTTC. Encoded protein: CASSPYDSYNEQFF.